Presented here are 27 T cell receptor beta chains from one specimen sequenced in a study of T cell repertoires in cytomegalovirus infection. MiXCR was run by TCRdb on the reads, yielding one entry per CDR3 protein. The sample has 200,000 or so distinct CDR3 sequences, around 40% seen once. Which antigens these TCRs recognize remains unknown. The material sequenced was CD8+ T cells from cultured PBMCs, taken from culture after CMV antigen stimulation. The receptor source for this set is a human donor in good health (CMV status not recorded). Some clones in this sample may be carry-over from other donors' samples.

The chain couples TRBV6-5 to TRBJ1-5; D call uncertain. The germline V gene encodes CDR1 MNHEY and CDR2 SVGAGI. Deletions cut 6 bases from V and 2 bases from J, with 5 bases between. CDR3 length equals 12 residues. Here the CDR3 reads CASSSRNQPQHF. CDR3 in DNA: TGTGCCAGCAGCTCCCGCAATCAGCCCCAGCATTTT.

This clonotype was seen a handful of times. The chain carries TRBV11-2 and TRBJ1-1, with TRBD1 matching 7 bases. The V and J ends lost 2 bases and 3 bases, in that order; junction bases with no gene match: 0. The germline CDR1 and CDR2 sequences are SGHAT and FQNNGV. The CDR3 is 13 residues long. CDR3 in amino acids: CASSLRGHTEAFF. CDR3 bases: TGTGCCAGCAGCTTAAGGGGGCACACTGAAGCTTTCTTT.

By share, this clonotype counts as large (0.1 to 1%). The rearrangement joins TRBV5-1 to TRBJ2-5; 8 bases align to TRBD1. The CDR3 runs to 16 residues. Germline V gene lookup returns CDR1 SGHRS and CDR2 YFSETQ. V was clipped by 4 bases and J by 1 base; unmatched bases: 9. The CDR3 sequence: CASSLRSDRAQETQYF. For the CDR3, the DNA is TGCGCCAGCAGCCTGAGATCGGACAGGGCCCAAGAGACCCAGTACTTC.

The chain employs TRBV27 and TRBJ2-7; 10 bases line up with TRBD1. With V trimmed by 5 bases and J by 5 bases, 6 bases remained unmatched. This CDR3 is 14 amino acids long. From germline, CDR1 is MNHEY and CDR2 SMNVEV (reference sequence). The CDR3 spells CASSLRGQGNEQYF. DNA for the CDR3: TGTGCCAGCAGTCTACGGGGACAGGGGAACGAGCAGTACTTC.

This chain connects TRBV5-6 to TRBJ2-3; 11 positions agree with TRBD2. CDR1 and CDR2 from the germline V gene are SGHDT and YYEEEE. The V gene end was trimmed by 3 bases and the J gene end by 4 bases; junction bases not matched to a gene: 7. CDR3 length equals 16 residues. The CDR3, as DNA: TGTGCCAGCAGCTGGGAGACTAGCGGGATATCAGATACGCAGTATTTT. It yields the protein CASSWETSGISDTQYF.

This sequence joins TRBV27 and TRBJ1-4; a weak D match, TRBD1 (6 bases). In germline, CDR1 is MNHEY, CDR2 SMNVEV (reference sequence). Between the trimmed V and J ends, which lost 4 bases and 12 bases, there was a span of 15 bases. This CDR3 spans 13 amino acids. This CDR3 reads CASSSGGQFQLFF. The CDR3 DNA reads as TGTGCCAGCAGTTCGGGTGGACAGTTCCAACTGTTTTTT. Full variable domain (remainder filled in from reference TRBV27 and TRBJ1-4): EAQVTQNPRYLITVTGKKLTVTCSQNMNHEYMSWYRQDPGLGLRQIYYSMNVEVTDKGDVPEGYKVSRKEKRNFPLILESPSPNQTSLYFCASSSGGQFQLFFGSGTQLSVL.

This clonotype was detected a few times. This chain joins TRBV27 and TRBJ2-7, with D unclear. Per the germline V gene, CDR1 is MNHEY and CDR2 is SMNVEV (reference sequence). Between the trimmed V and J ends, which lost 4 bases and 0 bases, there was a span of 13 bases. The CDR3 has 15 amino acids. The CDR3 spells CASSYGQSSSYEQYF. CDR3 sequence (DNA): TGTGCCAGCAGTTACGGGCAGTCGAGCTCCTACGAGCAGTACTTC.

There are a few counts of this clonotype. V and J are TRBV7-4 and TRBJ1-1, with D tentatively TRBD1 (5 bases). Germline V lookup: CDR1 SGHVT, CDR2 SQSDAQ. The CDR3 totals 14 residues. Deletions cut 3 bases from V and 5 bases from J, with 13 bases between. The CDR3: CASSLSPGVTEAFF. The DNA of the CDR3 is TGTGCCAGCAGCTTGTCCCCGGGGGTGACTGAAGCTTTCTTT.

This clonotype was seen only a few times. The chain is built from TRBV5-1 and TRBJ2-1; D is perhaps TRBD1 (6 bases). This CDR3 spans 14 amino acids. From germline, CDR1 is SGHRS and CDR2 YFSETQ. V was pared by 6 bases and J by 5 bases, with 15 bases between. Written as DNA, the CDR3 is TGCGCCAGCAACTATCCGGGACAAAACAATGAGCAGTTCTTC. This sequence encodes CASNYPGQNNEQFF. The whole variable domain, remainder taken from reference TRBV5-1 and TRBJ2-1, is KAGVTQTPRYLIKTRGQQVTLSCSPISGHRSVSWYQQTPGQGLQFLFEYFSETQRNKGNFPGRFSGRQFSNSRSEMNVSTLELGDSALYLCASNYPGQNNEQFFGPGTRLTVL.

This clonotype was detected a few times. The chain has TRBV11-2 and TRBJ2-6; 7 nucleotides match TRBD1. With 0 bases clipped from V and 0 bases from J, the junction kept 5 bases outside the gene matches. This CDR3 region has 18 residues. Germline CDR1 is SGHAT and CDR2 is FQNNGV. CDR3: CASSLDTGDISGANVLTF. CDR3 nucleotide sequence: TGTGCCAGCAGCTTAGATACAGGGGATATCTCTGGGGCCAACGTCCTGACTTTC.

This clonotype came up once. The rearrangement links TRBV11-3 to TRBJ2-3; possibly TRBD1 or TRBD2 for D (5 bases each). The CDR3 spans 15 residues. V was shortened by 4 bases and J by 2 bases, with 13 bases between the two germline ends. The germline CDR1 and CDR2 sequences are SGHNT and YENEEA. CDR3 sequence (DNA): TGTGCCAGCAGCTCACGGGACGGAAACACAGATACGCAGTATTTT. It is translated as CASSSRDGNTDTQYF.

J is TRBJ2-7 and V is TRBV19, with D perhaps matching TRBD1 (6 bases). Deletions cut 5 bases from V and 2 bases from J, with 13 bases between. Germline V gives CDR1 LNHDA, CDR2 SQIVND (reference sequence). The CDR3 is made up of 14 amino acids. CDR3 loop: CASSSGDPTYEQYF. In DNA form, the CDR3 reads TGTGCCAGTAGTTCAGGGGACCCCACCTACGAGCAGTACTTC.

There are a few counts of this clonotype. This chain links TRBV7-8 with TRBJ1-5; TRBD1 matches 7 bases. Germline V CDR1 and CDR2: SGHVS, FQNEAQ. The trim removed 5 bases at V and 3 bases at J, leaving 7 bases unmatched. The length of the CDR3 is 15 residues. CDR3 coding DNA: TGTGCCAGCAGCCCCGGGACAGCGCTCAATCAGCCCCAGCATTTT. It translates to CASSPGTALNQPQHF.

Many counts were recorded for this clonotype. V and J are TRBV6-6 and TRBJ1-5, with 7 positions matching TRBD1. J gave up 7 bases and V 6 bases, and 9 bases lay outside the gene matches. This CDR3 is built from 14 residues. Germline values: CDR1 MNHNY, CDR2 SVGAGI (reference sequence). The CDR3 loop is CASSAGGGGQPQHF. The CDR3 bases are TGTGCCAGCAGCGCGGGAGGGGGCGGGCAGCCCCAGCATTTT.

The sample holds many counts of this clonotype. V is TRBV6-5 and J is TRBJ2-5; 7 bases are shared with TRBD2. Germline V lookup: CDR1 MNHEY, CDR2 SVGAGI. Trimming at V came to 0 bases and at J to 5 bases, leaving 12 bases not matched to a gene. The CDR3 is 17 residues long. CDR3 sequence: CASSYSGTTGTLETQYF. The DNA for the CDR3 is TGTGCCAGCAGTTACTCGGGGACTACCGGCACGTTGGAGACCCAGTACTTC.

The CDR3 region has the DNA TGCAGTGCTAGAACGGGGGAGCGCACAGATACGCAGTATTTT. Residues: CSARTGERTDTQYF. The chain uses TRBV20-1 and TRBJ2-3, with D tentatively TRBD2 (6 bases). The CDR3 length is 14 residues. The germline V gene has CDR1 DFQATT and CDR2 SNEGSKA (reference sequence). Trimming shortened V by 2 bases and J by 1 base, and 10 bases separated the two germline ends.

V usage is TRBV7-2 and J usage is TRBJ1-1; 7 bases are a match to TRBD1. V shed 0 bases and J 7 bases; nucleotides not matched to a gene: 11. This CDR3 region has 16 residues. Germline CDR1 reads SGHTA; CDR2 reads FQGNSA. DNA of the CDR3: TGTGCCAGCAGCTTAGCGGGCGCAGGGGGGACAAATGAAGCTTTCTTT. Protein product: CASSLAGAGGTNEAFF.

This rearrangement joins TRBV28 to TRBJ2-7; 7 bases match TRBD1. CDR3 length: 13 amino acids. The V gene's germline CDR1 is MDHEN and CDR2 SYDVKM. After removal of 10 bases from V and 7 bases from J, the junction contained 13 bases not matched to a gene. In nucleotides, the CDR3 is TGTGCCACGAACAGGGGCTCTAAAGAAGAGCAGTACTTC. This sequence encodes CATNRGSKEEQYF.

The genes are TRBV28 and TRBJ1-4; no definite D call. This CDR3 has 15 amino acids. V was cut by 8 bases and J by 1 base, with 14 bases left in between. Germline CDR1 reads MDHEN; CDR2 reads SYDVKM. CDR3 DNA sequence: TGTGCCAGCCGCCCGAGACGGCGAACTAATGAAAAACTGTTTTTT. This gives the protein CASRPRRRTNEKLFF.

This clonotype was seen a handful of times. The rearrangement uses TRBV29-1 and TRBJ2-1; D unclear. This CDR3 is built from 11 residues. CDR1 is SQVTM, CDR2 ANQGSEA, per germline. Between the trimmed V and J ends, which lost 8 bases and 1 base, there was a span of 6 bases. CDR3 bases: TGCAGCCTCCGTTCCTACAATGAGCAGTTCTTC. This translates into CSLRSYNEQFF.

CDR3 amino acids: CASKTPRAGELFF. CDR3 DNA sequence: TGTGCCAGCAAAACCCCCAGGGCCGGGGAGCTGTTTTTT. The rearrangement links TRBV6-1 to TRBJ2-2; D might be TRBD1 (5 bases). Germline-derived CDR1 and CDR2 are MNHNS and SASEGT. CDR3 length equals 13 residues. The ends were cut back, 7 bases at V and 6 bases at J, with 12 bases in the middle.

This clonotype has just a few counts. The chain has TRBV27 and TRBJ1-1; D is unresolved. CDR3 length equals 13 residues. The germline gives CDR1 MNHEY, CDR2 SMNVEV (reference sequence). V lost 5 bases to trimming and J lost 0 bases, with 7 bases between them. The CDR3 DNA reads as TGTGCCAGCAGTGGACGGATGAACACTGAAGCTTTCTTT. Its translation is CASSGRMNTEAFF.

This sequence joins TRBV2 and TRBJ2-5, with D possibly matching TRBD1 (5 bases). Trimming pared 6 bases from V and 5 bases from J, leaving 19 bases between. Germline CDR1 and CDR2: SNHLY and FYNNEI. This CDR3 comprises 15 residues. Here the CDR3 DNA reads TGTGCCAGCAGAGTTCCCGGACAAGGCCCGGAGACCCAGTACTTC. This sequence encodes CASRVPGQGPETQYF.

The chain recombines TRBV27 with TRBJ2-7, with TRBD2 as a possible D gene (6 bases). The CDR3 length is 18 residues. Germline CDR1 and CDR2: MNHEY and SMNVEV (reference sequence). V lost 0 bases to trimming and J lost 1 base, with 19 bases between them. The CDR3 is CASSLSGGLPVGSYEQYF. CDR3 DNA: TGTGCCAGCAGTTTATCGGGAGGACTCCCGGTTGGATCCTACGAGCAGTACTTC.

This clonotype was picked up a small number of times. V and J are TRBV11-2 and TRBJ2-2; D uncertain. The CDR3 is 15 residues long. The germline V gene encodes CDR1 SGHAT and CDR2 FQNNGV. The CDR3 DNA reads TGTGTCAGTCGCCACAGTGCCTCCGACACCGGGGAGCTGTTTTTT. Protein: CVSRHSASDTGELFF.

This chain links TRBV12-3 or TRBV12-4 with TRBJ1-2, with D possibly TRBD1 on 5 matching bases. The length of the CDR3 is 12 residues. Trimming removed 6 bases from V and 4 bases from J, with 9 bases in between. The CDR3 DNA sequence: TGTGCCAGCAGATTGGGGGTCTATGGCTACACCTTC. This encodes CASRLGVYGYTF.

The V call is TRBV27, the J call TRBJ2-7; D uncertain. CDR1 and CDR2 from the germline V gene are MNHEY and SMNVEV (reference sequence). V lost 3 bases and J lost 2, with 8 bases in between. This CDR3 spans 13 amino acids. CDR3 nucleotide sequence: TGTGCCAGCAGTTTGGGTGACACCTACGAGCAGTACTTC. It specifies CASSLGDTYEQYF.